The source of this TCR beta chain is a study of blood T cell repertoires in COVID-19. The overall study: Acute and convalescent COVID-19 specimens originated in the United States, Italy and Spain. The analysed material was cDNA or gDNA that came from T cells, B-cell-depleted T cells, or PBMCs.

CDR3 length: 15 residues. The germline V gene encodes CDR1 SGHDN and CDR2 FVKESK. V was trimmed by 3 bases and J by 7 bases, leaving 13 bases between them. Original processing methods: Cell counts per sample came from amplifying reference gene primers. Only in-frame clones appear in the TCRdb table, and some are missing; sequencing was by immunoSEQ multiplex PCR. The D gene and trimming were derived from the DNA, and the V and J assignments and clone size from that table. The repertoire holds 140,000 to 150,000 clones, with 80% to 90% as singletons. Source material: peripheral blood. The clonotype was recovered from a man aged 55 to 69 with active or convalescent COVID-19. The V call is TRBV14, the J call TRBJ1-6; tentative D call: TRBD1 (5 bases). DNA of the CDR3: TGTGCCAGCAGCCAGGCTCCAGGGTGGAATTCACCCCTCCACTTT. Protein sequence: CASSQAPGWNSPLHF. The full variable domain, completed using reference TRBV14 and TRBJ1-6, is EAGVTQFPSHSVIEKGQTVTLRCDPISGHDNLYWYRRVMGKEIKFLLHFVKESKQDESGMPNNRFLAERTGGTYSTLKVQPAELEDSGVYFCASSQAPGWNSPLHFGNGTRLTVT.